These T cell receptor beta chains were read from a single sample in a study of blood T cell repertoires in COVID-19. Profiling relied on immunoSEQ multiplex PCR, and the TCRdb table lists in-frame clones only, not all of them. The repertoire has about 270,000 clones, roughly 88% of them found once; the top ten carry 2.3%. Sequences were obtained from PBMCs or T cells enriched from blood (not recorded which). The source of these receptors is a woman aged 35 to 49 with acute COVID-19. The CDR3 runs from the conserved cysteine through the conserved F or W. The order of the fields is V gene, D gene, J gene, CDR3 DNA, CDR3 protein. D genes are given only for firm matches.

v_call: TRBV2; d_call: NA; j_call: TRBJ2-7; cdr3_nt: TGTGCCAGCACCGGTTTTGGGCAGCAGTACTTC; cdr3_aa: CASTGFGQQYF
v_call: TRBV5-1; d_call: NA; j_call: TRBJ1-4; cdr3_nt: TGCGCCAGCAGGGTACAGGGAGCAACTAATGAAAAACTGTTTTTT; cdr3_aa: CASRVQGATNEKLFF
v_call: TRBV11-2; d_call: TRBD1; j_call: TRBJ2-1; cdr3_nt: TGTGCCAGCAGCTTAGCCCGGGACAGTGCCTACAATGAGCAGTTCTTC; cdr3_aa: CASSLARDSAYNEQFF
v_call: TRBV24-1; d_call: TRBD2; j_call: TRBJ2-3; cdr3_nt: TGTGCCACCGGGGGGGTCGGGAGCACAGATACGCAGTATTTT; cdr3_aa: CATGGVGSTDTQYF
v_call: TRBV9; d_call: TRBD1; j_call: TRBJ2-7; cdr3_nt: TGTGCCAGCAGCGATGGGACAGGGGGCTACGAGCAGTACTTC; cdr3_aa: CASSDGTGGYEQYF
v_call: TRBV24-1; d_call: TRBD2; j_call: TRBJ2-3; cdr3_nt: TGTGCCACCAGCGGACCAGAGCGGGAGGCGTTTATTGGGGATACGCAGTATTTT; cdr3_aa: CATSGPEREAFIGDTQYF
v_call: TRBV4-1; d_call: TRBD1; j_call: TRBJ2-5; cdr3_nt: TGCGCCAGCAGCCAACCTAAGACAGGGGGCGAAGAGACCCAGTACTTC; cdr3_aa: CASSQPKTGGEETQYF
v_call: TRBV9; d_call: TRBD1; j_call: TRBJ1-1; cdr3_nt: TGTGCCAGCAGCGTCCAGGGGGGCACTGAAGCTTTCTTT; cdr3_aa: CASSVQGGTEAFF
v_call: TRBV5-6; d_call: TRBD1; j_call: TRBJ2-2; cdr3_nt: TGTGCCAGCAGCTTCGGGACAGGGTCGAACACCGGGGAGCTGTTTTTT; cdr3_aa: CASSFGTGSNTGELFF
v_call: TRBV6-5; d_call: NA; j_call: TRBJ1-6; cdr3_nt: TGTGCCAGCACCCCACGAGCGGGGTTAGATTCACCCCTCCACTTT; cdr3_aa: CASTPRAGLDSPLHF